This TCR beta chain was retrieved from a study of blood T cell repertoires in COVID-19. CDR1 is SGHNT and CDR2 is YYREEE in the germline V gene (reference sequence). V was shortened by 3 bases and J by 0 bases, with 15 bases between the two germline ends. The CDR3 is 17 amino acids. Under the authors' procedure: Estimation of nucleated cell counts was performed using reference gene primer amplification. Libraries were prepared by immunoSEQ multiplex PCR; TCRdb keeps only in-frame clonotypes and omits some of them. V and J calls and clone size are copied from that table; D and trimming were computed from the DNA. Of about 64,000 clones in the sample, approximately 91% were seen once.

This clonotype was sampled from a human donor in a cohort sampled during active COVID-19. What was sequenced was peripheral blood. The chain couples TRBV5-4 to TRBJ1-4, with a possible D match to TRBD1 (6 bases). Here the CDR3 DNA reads TGTGCCAGCAGCTCGGACCCACACAGGGCAACTAATGAAAAACTGTTTTTT. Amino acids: CASSSDPHRATNEKLFF.